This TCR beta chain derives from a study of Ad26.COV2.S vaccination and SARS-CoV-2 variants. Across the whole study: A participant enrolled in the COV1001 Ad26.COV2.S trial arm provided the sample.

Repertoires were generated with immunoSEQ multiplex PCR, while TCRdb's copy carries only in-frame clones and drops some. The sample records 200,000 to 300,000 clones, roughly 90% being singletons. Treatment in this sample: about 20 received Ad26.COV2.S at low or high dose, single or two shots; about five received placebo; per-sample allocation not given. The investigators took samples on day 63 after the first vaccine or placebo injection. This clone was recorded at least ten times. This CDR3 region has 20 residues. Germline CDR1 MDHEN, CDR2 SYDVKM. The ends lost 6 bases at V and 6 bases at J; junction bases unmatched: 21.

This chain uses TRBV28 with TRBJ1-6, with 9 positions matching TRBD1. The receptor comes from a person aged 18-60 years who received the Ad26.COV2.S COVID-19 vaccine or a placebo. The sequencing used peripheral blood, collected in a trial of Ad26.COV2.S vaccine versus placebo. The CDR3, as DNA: TGTGCCAGCAGCCTGTGGGCCACAGGGGGCAGGAAATATGGTAATTCACCCCTCCACTTT. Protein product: CASSLWATGGRKYGNSPLHF.